This TCR beta chain originates from a study of T cell responses to AZD1222 COVID-19 vaccine. General observations from the study: Donors were chiefly white British, with a greater number of females, and clonal diversity was perhaps underestimated.

Sequencing used immunoSEQ multiplex PCR; TCRdb keeps in-frame clones, though not all of them. This table has 100,000 to 150,000 clones, about 90% appearing once. On this clone: Its antigen is as yet unknown.

Germline V lookup: CDR1 KGHSH, CDR2 LQKENI. The CDR3 totals 16 residues. Trimming cost V 2 bases and J 4 bases, with 18 bases left between them. This sequence originates from an adult in good health. The rearrangement joins TRBV18 to TRBJ2-7; D might be TRBD2 (6 bases). Sequences were derived from peripheral blood, sampled on day 0 of AZD1222 vaccination. The CDR3 DNA is TGTGCCAGCTCACCAGTTCGCAGCAGGCTAGCGTACGAGCAGTACTTC. Translating gives CASSPVRSRLAYEQYF.